The clone carrying this TCR beta chain came up a few times. The CDR3 sequence is 16 residues long. Trimming removed 4 bases from V and 1 base from J; junction bases left unmatched: 4. Looked up from germline, CDR1 is MGHDK and CDR2 is SYGVNS. The data were taken from a study of T cell responses to AZD1222 COVID-19 vaccine. This table comes from immunoSEQ multiplex PCR, and its TCRdb copy is limited to in-frame clones, with some not included. The sample shows 91,000 or so clones, about 90% of them seen only once. This TCR was recovered from an adult who received the AZD1222 COVID-19 vaccine. V usage is TRBV25-1 and J usage is TRBJ2-5, with 12 bases lining up with TRBD1. Material: peripheral blood, obtained 28 days after the second AZD1222 dose. CDR3 nucleotide sequence: TGTGCCAGCAGTGCCGGGACAGGGGGCCCCCAAGAGACCCAGTACTTC. Amino acids: CASSAGTGGPQETQYF.